A single sample is the source of the 27 T cell receptor beta chains below, sequenced in a study of cytomegalovirus exposure and HLA in healthy donors. The primer mix had 60 Vbeta and 13 Jbeta primers. Here immunoSEQ multiplex PCR was the method, and the copy in TCRdb shows in-frame clones only, minus some. Of approximately 210,000 clones listed, roughly 80% are singletons. Sequencing was performed on PBMCs. The receptors come from a man aged 40-49 years in good health and CMV-seropositive.

The CDR3 bases are TGTGCCAGCAGCTCTTGGGACATGAACACTGAAGCTTTCTTT. Encoded protein: CASSSWDMNTEAFF. The V and J genes are TRBV6-5 and TRBJ1-1, with D maybe TRBD1 (6 bases). With 6 bases removed from V and 0 bases from J, the gap between germline ends came to 11 bases. Germline V gene sequence: CDR1 MNHEY, CDR2 SVGAGI. The CDR3 has 14 amino acids.

The count of this clone is one. The chain recombines TRBV9 with TRBJ2-2, with TRBD2 matching over 8 bases. Trimming at V came to 4 bases and at J to 0 bases, leaving 8 bases not matched to a gene. This CDR3 comprises 17 residues. Germline V gene data show CDR1 as SGDLS and CDR2 as YYNGEE. CDR3: CASSPRTSPTNTGELFF. CDR3 nucleotide sequence: TGTGCCAGCAGCCCCCGGACTAGCCCGACGAACACCGGGGAGCTGTTTTTT.

The chain combines TRBV30 with TRBJ1-1; D gene unclear. Looked up from germline, CDR1 is GTSNPN and CDR2 is SVGIG (reference sequence). The CDR3 runs to 10 residues. V was cut by 8 bases and J by 1 base, with 5 bases left in between. In nucleotides, the CDR3 is TGTGCCGGGCAGAACACTGAAGCTTTCTTT. Protein sequence: CAGQNTEAFF.

V gene TRBV30 combines with J gene TRBJ2-1, with a tentative D call TRBD2 (5 bases). Germline V CDR1 and CDR2: GTSNPN, SVGIG (reference sequence). V lost 0 bases and J 8 bases, leaving 14 bases between the germline ends. The CDR3 runs 14 residues. CDR3: CAWSVLSGFDEQFF. CDR3 DNA sequence: TGTGCCTGGAGTGTATTAAGCGGTTTCGATGAGCAGTTCTTC.

The chain couples TRBV28 to TRBJ2-5; 7 nucleotides align to TRBD1. Germline values: CDR1 MDHEN, CDR2 SYDVKM. The trim removed 5 bases at V and 6 bases at J, leaving 6 bases unmatched. This CDR3 contains 13 residues. The CDR3: CASSGGQDKTQYF. In DNA form, the CDR3 reads TGTGCCAGCAGTGGAGGACAGGATAAGACCCAGTACTTC.

This chain links TRBV19 with TRBJ2-3, with D possibly TRBD2 on 5 matching bases. Germline V lookup: CDR1 LNHDA, CDR2 SQIVND (reference sequence). The CDR3 consists of 15 residues. Between the trimmed V and J ends, which lost 7 bases and 6 bases, there was a span of 20 bases. The CDR3 spells CASMRAYGRGDTQYF. CDR3 bases: TGTGCCAGTATGCGGGCCTACGGACGAGGGGATACGCAGTATTTT. The full variable domain, its missing parts supplied by reference TRBV19 and TRBJ2-3, is DGGITQSPKYLFRKEGQNVTLSCEQNLNHDAMYWYRQDPGQGLRLIYYSQIVNDFQKGDIAEGYSVSREKKESFPLTVTSAQKNPTAFYLCASMRAYGRGDTQYFGPGTRLTVL.

This clone turned up a few times. The chain couples TRBV2 to TRBJ1-5; 8 positions match TRBD1. The trim removed 7 bases at V and 3 bases at J, leaving 5 bases unmatched. The CDR3 extends over 14 amino acids. Germline CDR1 reads SNHLY; CDR2 reads FYNNEI. CDR3 sequence (DNA): TGTGCCAGCAACCCGGGACAGGTCAATCAGCCCCAGCATTTT. Encoded protein: CASNPGQVNQPQHF.

The rearrangement uses TRBV27 and TRBJ2-7, with 9 bases fitting TRBD1. The length of the CDR3 is 15 residues. The trim removed 6 bases at V and 0 bases at J, leaving 6 bases unmatched. The germline gives CDR1 MNHEY, CDR2 SMNVEV (reference sequence). The CDR3 DNA reads as TGTGCCAGCAGCCCGGGGACAGGGCGCTCCTACGAGCAGTACGTC. Residues: CASSPGTGRSYEQYV.

The chain joins TRBV27 to TRBJ2-1; 10 nucleotides line up with TRBD2. This CDR3 spans 14 amino acids. In germline, CDR1 is MNHEY, CDR2 SMNVEV (reference sequence). With 5 bases clipped from V and 10 bases from J, the junction kept 8 bases outside the gene matches. CDR3 region: CASSAVAGGNEQFF. In DNA form, the CDR3 reads TGTGCCAGCAGTGCGGTAGCGGGAGGTAACGAGCAGTTCTTC.

Regarding this clone: Because it lacks the conserved phenylalanine or tryptophan at the end, this CDR3 is likely a read error. The limits of the CDR3 on the DNA are not certain, so only TCRdb's listed CDR3 is given. The rearrangement joins TRBV21-1 to TRBJ2-7; TRBD2 is the table's D call, not checked against the DNA. TRBV21-1 is a pseudogene segment. 8 amino acids form the CDR3, both terminal residues included. CDR3 sequence reads: CASSSLGD.

This clone was picked up one time. The J gene is TRBJ2-2, the V gene TRBV5-6; the match to TRBD1 covers 10 bases. Germline V gene sequence: CDR1 SGHDT, CDR2 YYEEEE. V was pared by 3 bases and J by 8 bases, with 13 bases of the junction left unmatched. The CDR3 has 17 residues. Here the CDR3 reads CASSSSGTGARRGELFF. The CDR3 coding sequence is TGTGCCAGCAGCTCGTCCGGGACAGGGGCCCGAAGGGGGGAGCTGTTTTTT. The complete variable domain, with remaining parts taken from reference TRBV5-6 and TRBJ2-2, reads DAGVTQSPTHLIKTRGQQVTLRCSPKSGHDTVSWYQQALGQGPQFIFQYYEEEERQRGNFPDRFSGHQFPNYSSELNVNALLLGDSALYLCASSSSGTGARRGELFFGEGSRLTVL.

This clone occurred many times. The gene calls are TRBV29-1 and TRBJ1-1; 7 bases map to TRBD1. J lost 3 bases, V lost 6 bases, and 4 bases had no gene match. The CDR3 has 12 amino acids. Germline CDR1 and CDR2: SQVTM and ANQGSEA. This CDR3 reads CSVRTGDTEAFF. The DNA of the CDR3 is TGCAGCGTGCGTACAGGGGACACTGAAGCTTTCTTT.

The chain couples TRBV6-1 to TRBJ2-7; the D gene is possibly TRBD1 (6 bases). Trimming left V 5 bases short and J 3 bases short, with 20 bases between. The CDR3 totals 16 residues. CDR1 and CDR2 (germline): MNHNS, SASEGT. This CDR3 is CASSQELTPQGYEQYF. As DNA, the CDR3 is TGTGCCAGCAGTCAAGAACTTACTCCACAGGGCTACGAGCAGTACTTC.

This clone has a handful of counts. The rearrangement links TRBV6-6 to TRBJ2-1; 8 nucleotides agree with TRBD1. Germline trimming cut 5 bases from V and 7 bases from J; bases unmatched to any gene: 10. From germline, CDR1 is MNHNY and CDR2 SVGAGI (reference sequence). The CDR3 totals 15 residues. The DNA of the CDR3 is TGTGCCAGCAGTGGCCCGGGACAGGCGTCAAATGAGCAGTTCTTC. This gives the protein CASSGPGQASNEQFF.

The table lists this clone with a count of one. The chain links TRBV4-1 to TRBJ2-2; 14 bases agree with TRBD2. This CDR3 spans 20 amino acids. CDR1 is MGHRA and CDR2 is YSYEKL in the germline V gene. V shed 4 bases and J 3 bases; nucleotides not matched to a gene: 13. CDR3 DNA sequence: TGCGCCAGCAGCCTCACGATAGGACTAGCGGGAGGCTCTTACACCGGGGAGCTGTTTTTT. Amino acids: CASSLTIGLAGGSYTGELFF.

The gene calls are TRBV19 and TRBJ1-1; D not certain. Germline lookup yields CDR1 LNHDA and CDR2 SQIVND (reference sequence). The CDR3 runs 12 residues. V lost 10 bases and J 5 bases, leaving 14 bases between the germline ends. CDR3 sequence: CATADLGTEAFF. In nucleotides, the CDR3 is TGTGCCACTGCGGACTTGGGGACTGAAGCTTTCTTT.

The J gene is TRBJ2-1, the V gene TRBV5-1, with 8 bases identical to TRBD2. Germline V gene data show CDR1 as SGHRS and CDR2 as YFSETQ. CDR3 length: 16 residues. The V gene end was trimmed by 4 bases and the J gene end by 1 base; junction bases not matched to a gene: 7. The CDR3 DNA is TGCGCCAGCAGCCCGGAGATAGCGGGATCCTACAATGAGCAGTTCTTC. Encoded protein: CASSPEIAGSYNEQFF.

The chain is built from TRBV7-9 and TRBJ2-6; no definite D call. The germline gives CDR1 SEHNR, CDR2 FQNEAQ (reference sequence). The CDR3 runs 15 residues. Trimming took 0 bases from V and 2 from J, leaving 5 bases between them. The DNA of the CDR3 is TGTGCCAGCAGCTTAGCTTTTACTGGGGCCAACGTCCTGACTTTC. Protein product: CASSLAFTGANVLTF.

The chain couples TRBV11-3 to TRBJ1-2; 10 positions match TRBD1. This CDR3 region has 15 residues. V was clipped by 5 bases and J by 3 bases; unmatched bases: 6. Germline lookup yields CDR1 SGHNT and CDR2 YENEEA. Written as DNA, the CDR3 is TGTGCCAGCAGCCCAACGACAGGGGGCGACTATGGCTACACCTTC. Translated: CASSPTTGGDYGYTF.

The V call is TRBV28, the J call TRBJ1-4; TRBD1 might be the D (6 bases). CDR3 length: 17 amino acids. The germline gives CDR1 MDHEN, CDR2 SYDVKM. V dropped 5 bases and J dropped 0 bases, with 16 bases sitting between them. The CDR3 nucleotides read TGTGCCAGCAGTCCCCCCCGTAGGGGGTCAACTAATGAAAAACTGTTTTTT. Translated, it gives CASSPPRRGSTNEKLFF.

Of note for this clone: This same CDR3 is encoded by further DNA sequences in the sample. The chain links TRBV30 to TRBJ2-5; 7 nucleotides match TRBD2. CDR3 length equals 12 residues. The germline CDR1 and CDR2 sequences are GTSNPN and SVGIG (reference sequence). V shed 4 bases, J shed 4 bases, and the junction held 3 bases outside the gene matches. CDR3 nucleotide sequence: TGTGCCTGGACGCCGGGGGGAGAGACCCAGTACTTC. Its translation: CAWTPGGETQYF.

This chain uses TRBV11-2 with TRBJ2-1, with unresolved D. The CDR3 is 13 residues long. CDR1 and CDR2 from the germline V gene are SGHAT and FQNNGV. Between the trimmed V and J ends, which lost 2 bases and 4 bases, there was a span of 6 bases. The CDR3 spells CASSLSRYNEQFF. CDR3 coding DNA: TGTGCCAGCAGCTTATCGCGGTACAATGAGCAGTTCTTC.

V gene TRBV18 combines with J gene TRBJ2-2; 7 bases agree with TRBD2. With 3 bases clipped from V and 4 bases from J, the junction kept 11 bases outside the gene matches. Germline V gene lookup returns CDR1 KGHSH and CDR2 LQKENI. CDR3 length equals 17 residues. CDR3 protein: CASSPLRVAGTTGELFF. The CDR3, as DNA: TGTGCCAGCTCACCCCTCAGGGTAGCGGGTACCACCGGGGAGCTGTTTTTT.

This clone was picked up a small number of times. This rearrangement joins TRBV6-1 to TRBJ1-5; no reliable D call. Trimming pared 0 bases from V and 10 bases from J, leaving 13 bases between. From germline, CDR1 is MNHNS and CDR2 SASEGT. The CDR3 contains 14 residues. CDR3 residues: CASSEAMRRAPQHF. CDR3 DNA: TGTGCCAGCAGTGAAGCGATGAGGAGGGCACCCCAGCATTTT.

This clone has just one count. The chain couples TRBV5-1 to TRBJ1-5; D is perhaps TRBD1 (5 bases). The CDR3 spans 14 residues. V was pared by 3 bases and J by 6 bases, with 13 bases between. Germline lookup yields CDR1 SGHRS and CDR2 YFSETQ. The CDR3 nucleotides read TGCGCCAGCAGCTGGGGGGGATTGGGTCAGCCCCAGCATTTT. This sequence encodes CASSWGGLGQPQHF.

This clone showed up just a few times. The chain uses TRBV5-1 and TRBJ1-1; the D is unclear. The CDR3 is 16 residues long. CDR1 SGHRS and CDR2 YFSETQ come from the germline V gene. V lost 0 bases, J lost 0 bases, and 12 bases lay in between. The CDR3 DNA reads TGCGCCAGCAGCTTGGAACGGAACAGAATGAACACTGAAGCTTTCTTT. As protein: CASSLERNRMNTEAFF.

The chain is built from TRBV19 and TRBJ2-7; 7 positions match TRBD1. CDR1 LNHDA and CDR2 SQIVND come from the germline V gene (reference sequence). The CDR3 loop spans 16 amino acids. Losses at the gene ends were 4 bases for V and 6 bases for J; bases not matched to a gene: 15. The CDR3 sequence: CASSKTPGQKVLEQYF. CDR3 coding DNA: TGTGCCAGTAGTAAGACCCCGGGACAGAAGGTACTCGAGCAGTACTTC. The complete variable domain, with remaining parts taken from reference TRBV19 and TRBJ2-7, reads DGGITQSPKYLFRKEGQNVTLSCEQNLNHDAMYWYRQDPGQGLRLIYYSQIVNDFQKGDIAEGYSVSREKKESFPLTVTSAQKNPTAFYLCASSKTPGQKVLEQYFGPGTRLTVT.